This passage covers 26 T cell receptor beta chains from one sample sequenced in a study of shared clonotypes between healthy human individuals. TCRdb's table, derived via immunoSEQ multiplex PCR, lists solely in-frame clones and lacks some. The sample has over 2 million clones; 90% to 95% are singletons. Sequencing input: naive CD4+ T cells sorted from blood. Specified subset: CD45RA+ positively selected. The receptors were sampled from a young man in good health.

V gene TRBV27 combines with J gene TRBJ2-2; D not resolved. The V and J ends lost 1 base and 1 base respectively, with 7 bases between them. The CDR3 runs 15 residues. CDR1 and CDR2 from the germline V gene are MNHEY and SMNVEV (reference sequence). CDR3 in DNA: TGTGCCAGCAGTTTATACTCGGTGAACACCGGGGAGCTGTTTTTT. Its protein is CASSLYSVNTGELFF.

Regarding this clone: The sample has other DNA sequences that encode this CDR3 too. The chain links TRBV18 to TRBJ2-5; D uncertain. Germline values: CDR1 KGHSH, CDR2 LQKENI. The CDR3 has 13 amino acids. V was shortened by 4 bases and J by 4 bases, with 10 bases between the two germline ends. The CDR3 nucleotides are TGTGCCAGCTCACAGACTGGTGGAGAGACCCAGTACTTC. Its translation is CASSQTGGETQYF.

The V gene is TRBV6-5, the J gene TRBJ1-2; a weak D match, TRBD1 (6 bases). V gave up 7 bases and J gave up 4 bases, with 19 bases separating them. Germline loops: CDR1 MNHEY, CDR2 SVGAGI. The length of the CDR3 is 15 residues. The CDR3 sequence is CASNPGGGVGYGYTF. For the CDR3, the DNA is TGTGCCAGCAACCCGGGGGGGGGCGTCGGCTATGGCTACACCTTC.

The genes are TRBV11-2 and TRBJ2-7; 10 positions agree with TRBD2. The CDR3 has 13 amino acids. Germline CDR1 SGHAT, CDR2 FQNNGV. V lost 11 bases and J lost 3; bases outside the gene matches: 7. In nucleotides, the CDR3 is TGTGCCTCTGGACTAGCGGATAGCTACGAGCAGTACTTC. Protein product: CASGLADSYEQYF.

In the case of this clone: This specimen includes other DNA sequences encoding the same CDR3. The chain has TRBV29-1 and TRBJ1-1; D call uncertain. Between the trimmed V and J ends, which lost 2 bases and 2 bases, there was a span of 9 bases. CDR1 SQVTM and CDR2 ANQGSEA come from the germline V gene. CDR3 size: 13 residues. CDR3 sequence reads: CSVERQLNTEAFF. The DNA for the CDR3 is TGCAGCGTTGAACGTCAACTAAACACTGAAGCTTTCTTT. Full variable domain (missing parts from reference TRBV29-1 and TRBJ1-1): SAVISQKPSRDICQRGTSLTIQCQVDSQVTMMFWYRQQPGQSLTLIATANQGSEATYESGFVIDKFPISRPNLTFSTLTVSNMSPEDSSIYLCSVERQLNTEAFFGQGTRLTVV.

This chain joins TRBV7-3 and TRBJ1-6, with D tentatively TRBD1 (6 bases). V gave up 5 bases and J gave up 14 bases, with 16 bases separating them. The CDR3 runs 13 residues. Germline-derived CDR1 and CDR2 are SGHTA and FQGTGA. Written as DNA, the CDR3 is TGTGCCAGCAGCCCAGACCGGGGGCTAACCCTCCACTTT. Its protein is CASSPDRGLTLHF.

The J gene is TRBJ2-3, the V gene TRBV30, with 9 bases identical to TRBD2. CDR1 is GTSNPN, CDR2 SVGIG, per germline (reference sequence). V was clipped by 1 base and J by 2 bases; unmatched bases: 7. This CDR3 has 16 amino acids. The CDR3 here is CAWSAFRGGATDTQYF. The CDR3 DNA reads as TGTGCCTGGAGTGCTTTTCGCGGGGGGGCCACAGATACGCAGTATTTT.

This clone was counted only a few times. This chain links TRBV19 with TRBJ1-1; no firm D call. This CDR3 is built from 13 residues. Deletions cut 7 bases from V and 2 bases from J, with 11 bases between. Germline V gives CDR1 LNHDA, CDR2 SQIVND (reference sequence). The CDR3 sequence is CASISQVNTEAFF. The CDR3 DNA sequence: TGTGCCAGTATCTCCCAGGTCAACACTGAAGCTTTCTTT.

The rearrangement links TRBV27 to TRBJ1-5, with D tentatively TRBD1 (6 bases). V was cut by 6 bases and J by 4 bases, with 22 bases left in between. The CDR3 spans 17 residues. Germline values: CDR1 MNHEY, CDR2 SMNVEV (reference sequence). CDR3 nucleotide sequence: TGTGCCAGCAGGTCTTCCGGGACAAAGGGCTGGAATCAGCCCCAGCATTTT. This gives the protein CASRSSGTKGWNQPQHF.

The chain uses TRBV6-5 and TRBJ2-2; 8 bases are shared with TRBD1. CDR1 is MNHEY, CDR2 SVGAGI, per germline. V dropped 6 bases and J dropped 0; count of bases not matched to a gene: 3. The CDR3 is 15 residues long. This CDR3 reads CASSRTGSNTGELFF. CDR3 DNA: TGTGCCAGCAGCCGGACAGGGTCGAACACCGGGGAGCTGTTTTTT.

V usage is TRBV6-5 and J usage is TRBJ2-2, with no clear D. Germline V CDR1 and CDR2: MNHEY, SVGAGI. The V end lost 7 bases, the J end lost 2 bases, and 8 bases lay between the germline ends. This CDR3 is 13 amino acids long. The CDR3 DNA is TGTGCCAGCACGGCACTTAACACCGGGGAGCTGTTTTTT. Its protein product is CASTALNTGELFF.

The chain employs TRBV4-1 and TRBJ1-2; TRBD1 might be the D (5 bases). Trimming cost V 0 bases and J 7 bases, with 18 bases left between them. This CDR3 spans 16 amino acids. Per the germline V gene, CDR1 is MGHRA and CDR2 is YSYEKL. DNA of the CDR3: TGCGCCAGCAGCCAAGAAACCGCCGGCAGGGTTGGTGGCTACACCTTC. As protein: CASSQETAGRVGGYTF.

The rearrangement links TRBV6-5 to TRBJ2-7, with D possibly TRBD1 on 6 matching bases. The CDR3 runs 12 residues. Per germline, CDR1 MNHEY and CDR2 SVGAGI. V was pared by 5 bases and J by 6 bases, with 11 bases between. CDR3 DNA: TGTGCCAGCAGTCTTAACAGGGTCGAGCAGTACTTC. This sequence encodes CASSLNRVEQYF.

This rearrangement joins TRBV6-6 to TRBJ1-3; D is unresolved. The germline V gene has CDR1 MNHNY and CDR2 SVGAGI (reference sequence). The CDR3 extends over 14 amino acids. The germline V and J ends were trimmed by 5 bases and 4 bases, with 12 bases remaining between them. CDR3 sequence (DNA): TGTGCCAGCAGTCCCCGGCAGTTGGGAAACACCATATATTTT. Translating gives CASSPRQLGNTIYF.

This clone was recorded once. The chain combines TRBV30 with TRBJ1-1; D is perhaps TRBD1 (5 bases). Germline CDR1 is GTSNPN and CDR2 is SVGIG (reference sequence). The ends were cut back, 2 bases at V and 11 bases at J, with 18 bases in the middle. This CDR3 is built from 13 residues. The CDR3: CAWSINGGWLAFF. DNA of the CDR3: TGTGCCTGGAGTATAAACGGGGGGTGGCTCGCTTTCTTT.

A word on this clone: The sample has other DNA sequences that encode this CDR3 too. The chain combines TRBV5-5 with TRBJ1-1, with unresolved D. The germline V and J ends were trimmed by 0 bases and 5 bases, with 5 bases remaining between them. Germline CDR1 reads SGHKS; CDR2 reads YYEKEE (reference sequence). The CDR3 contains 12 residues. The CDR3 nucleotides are TGTGCCAGCAGCTTGGGAGTAACTGAAGCTTTCTTT. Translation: CASSLGVTEAFF.

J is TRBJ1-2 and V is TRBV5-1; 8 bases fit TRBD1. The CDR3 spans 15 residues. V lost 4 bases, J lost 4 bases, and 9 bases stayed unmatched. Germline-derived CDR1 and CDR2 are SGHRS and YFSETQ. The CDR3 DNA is TGCGCCAGCAGCCTTGACAGGGGCGACCTCTATGGCTACACCTTC. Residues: CASSLDRGDLYGYTF.

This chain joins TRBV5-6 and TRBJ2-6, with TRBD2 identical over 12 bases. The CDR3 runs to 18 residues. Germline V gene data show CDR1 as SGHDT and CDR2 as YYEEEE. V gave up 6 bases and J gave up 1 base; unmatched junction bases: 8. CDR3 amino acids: CASTGLAGILSGANVLTF. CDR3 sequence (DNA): TGTGCCAGCACCGGACTAGCGGGGATCCTTTCTGGGGCCAACGTCCTGACTTTC.

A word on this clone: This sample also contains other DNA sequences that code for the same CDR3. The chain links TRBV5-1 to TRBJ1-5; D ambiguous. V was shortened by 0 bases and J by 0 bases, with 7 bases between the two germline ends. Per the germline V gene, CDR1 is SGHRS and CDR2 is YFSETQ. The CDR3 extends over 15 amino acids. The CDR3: CASSLDGSSNQPQHF. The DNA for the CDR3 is TGCGCCAGCAGCTTGGATGGAAGTAGCAATCAGCCCCAGCATTTT.

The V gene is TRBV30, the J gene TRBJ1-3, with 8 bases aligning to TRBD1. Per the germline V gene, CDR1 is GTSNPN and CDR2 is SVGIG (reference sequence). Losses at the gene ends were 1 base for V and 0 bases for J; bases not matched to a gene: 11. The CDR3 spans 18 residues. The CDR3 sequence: CAWSDPIRDRRSGNTIYF. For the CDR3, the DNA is TGTGCCTGGAGTGACCCGATCCGGGACAGGCGCTCTGGAAACACCATATATTTT.

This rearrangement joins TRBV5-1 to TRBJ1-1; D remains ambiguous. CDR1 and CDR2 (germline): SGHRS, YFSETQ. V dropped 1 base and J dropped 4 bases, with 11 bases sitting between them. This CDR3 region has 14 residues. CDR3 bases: TGCGCCAGCAGCTTGTATCGGAGAGCCACTGAAGCTTTCTTT. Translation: CASSLYRRATEAFF.

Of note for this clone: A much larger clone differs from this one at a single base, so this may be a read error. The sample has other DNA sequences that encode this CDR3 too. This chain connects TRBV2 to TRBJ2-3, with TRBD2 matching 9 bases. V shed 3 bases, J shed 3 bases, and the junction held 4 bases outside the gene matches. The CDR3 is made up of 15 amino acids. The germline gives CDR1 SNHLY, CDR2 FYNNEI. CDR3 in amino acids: CASSDLAGGTDTQYF. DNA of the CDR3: TGTGCCAGCAGTGATTTGGCGGGGGGGACAGATACGCAGTATTTT.

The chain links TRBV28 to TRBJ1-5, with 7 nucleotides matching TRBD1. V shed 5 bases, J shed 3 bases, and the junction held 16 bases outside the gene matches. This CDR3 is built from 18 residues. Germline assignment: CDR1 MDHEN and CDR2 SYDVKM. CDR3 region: CASSPLREAGGYNQPQHF. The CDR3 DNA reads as TGTGCCAGCAGTCCCCTTCGAGAGGCAGGGGGGTACAATCAGCCCCAGCATTTT.

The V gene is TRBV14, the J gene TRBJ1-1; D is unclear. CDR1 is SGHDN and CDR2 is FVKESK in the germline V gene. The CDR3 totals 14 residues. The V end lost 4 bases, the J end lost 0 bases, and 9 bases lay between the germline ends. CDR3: CASSPNDMNTEAFF. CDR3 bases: TGTGCCAGCAGCCCCAATGATATGAACACTGAAGCTTTCTTT.

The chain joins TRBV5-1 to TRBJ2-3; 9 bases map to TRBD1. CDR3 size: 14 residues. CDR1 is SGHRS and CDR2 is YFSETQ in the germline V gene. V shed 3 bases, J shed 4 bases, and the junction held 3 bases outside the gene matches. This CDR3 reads CASSSQGAADTQYF. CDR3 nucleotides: TGCGCCAGCAGCTCACAGGGGGCGGCAGATACGCAGTATTTT.

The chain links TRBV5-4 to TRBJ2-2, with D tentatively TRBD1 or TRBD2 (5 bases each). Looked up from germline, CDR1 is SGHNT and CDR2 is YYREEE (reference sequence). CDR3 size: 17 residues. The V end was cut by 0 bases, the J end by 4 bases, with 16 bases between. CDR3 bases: TGTGCCAGCAGCTTGGAGGGCAGGGTGGGGAGCACCGGGGAGCTGTTTTTT. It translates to CASSLEGRVGSTGELFF.